The 22 T cell receptor beta chains in this list originate from one sample, sequenced in a study of blood T cell repertoires in COVID-19. TCRdb's table, derived via immunoSEQ multiplex PCR, lists solely in-frame clones and lacks some. The data hold approximately 140,000 clones, with more than 65% observed a single time. Specimen: peripheral blood. These TCRs come from a man aged 80 or over with acute or convalescent COVID-19.

The chain links TRBV19 to TRBJ1-2; TRBD1 is a possible D gene (6 bases). Germline V gene sequence: CDR1 LNHDA, CDR2 SQIVND (reference sequence). The CDR3 totals 16 residues. Between the trimmed V and J ends, which lost 4 bases and 1 base, there was a span of 16 bases. CDR3 in DNA: TGTGCCAGTAGTAGGAGACAGGTAGGGGATAACTATGGCTACACCTTC. It yields the protein CASSRRQVGDNYGYTF.

The rearrangement links TRBV4-2 to TRBJ2-2; TRBD2 matches at 8 bases. CDR1 and CDR2 from the germline V gene are LGHNA and YNFKEQ. The trim removed 1 base at V and 3 bases at J, leaving 7 bases unmatched. The CDR3 is made up of 17 amino acids. CDR3 loop: CASSQGHTAGDTGELFF. CDR3 in DNA: TGTGCCAGCAGCCAAGGTCACACAGCGGGGGACACCGGGGAGCTGTTTTTT.

The chain joins TRBV5-4 to TRBJ2-5; 10 bases map to TRBD2. CDR3 length: 16 amino acids. The germline gives CDR1 SGHNT, CDR2 YYREEE (reference sequence). V dropped 0 bases and J dropped 4; count of bases not matched to a gene: 6. This CDR3 is CASSLAPSGGGETQYF. CDR3 nucleotides: TGTGCCAGCAGCTTGGCCCCTAGCGGGGGCGGAGAGACCCAGTACTTC.

This sequence joins TRBV7-2 and TRBJ1-1, with 7 nucleotides matching TRBD1. Trimming removed 5 bases from V and 4 bases from J; junction bases left unmatched: 10. Germline assignment: CDR1 SGHTA and CDR2 FQGNSA. The CDR3 length is 15 residues. CDR3 coding DNA: TGTGCCAGCAGCCCCCGTGAGGCAGGGGGCACTGAAGCTTTCTTT. Translated, it gives CASSPREAGGTEAFF.

This sequence joins TRBV28 and TRBJ1-2; D unresolved. Germline V gene data show CDR1 as MDHEN and CDR2 as SYDVKM. CDR3 length: 15 residues. The V and J ends lost 2 bases and 2 bases respectively, with 12 bases between them. The CDR3 bases are TGTGCCAGCAGTTTAGTTGCAGGATTGAACTATGGCTACACCTTC. This encodes CASSLVAGLNYGYTF.

The chain has TRBV3-1 (or the pseudogene TRBV3-2) and TRBJ1-4; no clear D gene. This CDR3 comprises 12 residues. Germline loops: CDR1 LGHDT, CDR2 YNNKEL (reference sequence). V dropped 0 bases and J dropped 16 bases, with 12 bases sitting between them. The CDR3 reads CASSQDPESPFF. The CDR3 nucleotides read TGTGCCAGCAGCCAAGATCCCGAAAGCCCGTTTTTT.

The CDR3, as DNA: TGCGCCAGCAGCTTGGTGGCAGTGACAGATACGCAGTATTTT. It codes for CASSLVAVTDTQYF. The J gene is TRBJ2-3, the V gene TRBV5-1; no reliable D call. V was trimmed by 0 bases and J by 3 bases, leaving 8 bases between them. Germline CDR1 SGHRS, CDR2 YFSETQ. This CDR3 contains 14 residues.

The chain recombines TRBV28 with TRBJ1-5; D might be TRBD1 (5 bases). Per germline, CDR1 MDHEN and CDR2 SYDVKM. Between the trimmed V and J ends, which lost 7 bases and 3 bases, there was a span of 19 bases. This CDR3 is 16 amino acids long. The CDR3 region is CASTPAGRDPNQPQHF. The CDR3 DNA is TGTGCCAGCACTCCCGCGGGGCGCGATCCCAATCAGCCCCAGCATTTT. The whole variable domain, filled in from reference TRBV28 and TRBJ1-5, reads DVKVTQSSRYLVKRTGEKVFLECVQDMDHENMFWYRQDPGLGLRLIYFSYDVKMKEKGDIPEGYSVSREKKERFSLILESASTNQTSMYLCASTPAGRDPNQPQHFGDGTRLSIL.

The rearrangement joins TRBV19 to TRBJ2-3; 9 bases agree with TRBD1. The J segment lost 1 base and the V segment lost 5 bases, leaving 7 bases of the junction unmatched. From germline, CDR1 is LNHDA and CDR2 SQIVND (reference sequence). The CDR3 is 16 amino acids. CDR3 sequence (DNA): TGTGCCAGTAGTCCCGGACAGGGGTGGGGCACAGATACGCAGTATTTT. Translation gives CASSPGQGWGTDTQYF.

The V and J genes are TRBV5-1 and TRBJ1-4; a weak D match, TRBD1 (6 bases). Germline assignment: CDR1 SGHRS and CDR2 YFSETQ. V was clipped by 4 bases and J by 7 bases, with 14 bases between them. This CDR3 has 14 residues. CDR3 sequence (DNA): TGCGCCAGCAGCCCCACAGGGAGAGGTGAAAAACTGTTTTTT. Protein sequence: CASSPTGRGEKLFF.

The chain employs TRBV9 and TRBJ2-1; 9 positions agree with TRBD1. Per germline, CDR1 SGDLS and CDR2 YYNGEE. The V segment lost 4 bases and the J segment 8 bases; nucleotides outside the gene matches: 13. This CDR3 has 16 amino acids. The CDR3 region is CASSRLRQGVLDEQFF. DNA for the CDR3: TGTGCCAGCAGCCGCCTTCGACAGGGGGTTCTAGATGAGCAGTTCTTC.

The table lists this clone with a count of one. The rearrangement links TRBV18 to TRBJ2-5; weak D call: TRBD2 (6 bases). In germline, CDR1 is KGHSH, CDR2 LQKENI. The CDR3 is 13 residues long. With 3 bases removed from V and 4 bases from J, the gap between germline ends came to 9 bases. The CDR3 DNA follows: TGTGCCAGCTCACCCGGGACTTCAGAGACCCAGTACTTC. It encodes CASSPGTSETQYF.

The chain links TRBV4-3 to TRBJ1-1; tentatively, D is TRBD1 (6 bases). The CDR3 contains 16 residues. Germline values: CDR1 LGHNA, CDR2 YSLEER. The V and J ends lost 0 bases and 0 bases respectively, with 11 bases between them. CDR3 residues: CASSQDGQGMNTEAFF. CDR3 coding DNA: TGCGCCAGCAGCCAAGATGGCCAGGGGATGAACACTGAAGCTTTCTTT.

The rearrangement joins TRBV27 to TRBJ2-3; TRBD2 agrees at 10 bases. The CDR3 has 14 amino acids. The V gene's germline CDR1 is MNHEY and CDR2 SMNVEV (reference sequence). With 5 bases clipped from V and 5 bases from J, the junction kept 4 bases outside the gene matches. The CDR3 loop is CASSSGGAGDTQYF. CDR3 DNA sequence: TGTGCCAGCAGTAGCGGGGGGGCAGGAGATACGCAGTATTTT.

In DNA, the CDR3 is TGTGCCAGCAGGGTAGTAATGGGACAGAACTACGAGCAGTACTTC. This gives the protein CASRVVMGQNYEQYF. This rearrangement joins TRBV27 to TRBJ2-7; TRBD1 matches 7 bases. Trimming removed 6 bases from V and 3 bases from J; junction bases left unmatched: 11. The CDR3 runs 15 residues. Looked up from germline, CDR1 is MNHEY and CDR2 is SMNVEV (reference sequence).

DNA of the CDR3: TGTGCCAGCAGTGATCCCGGGACAGGGACCTATGGCTACACCTTC. This gives the protein CASSDPGTGTYGYTF. V is TRBV6-1 and J is TRBJ1-2, with 9 bases aligning to TRBD1. The CDR3 sequence is 15 residues long. Germline V gene data show CDR1 as MNHNS and CDR2 as SASEGT. V was pared by 3 bases and J by 4 bases, with 6 bases of the junction left unmatched.

V usage is TRBV6-5 and J usage is TRBJ2-2, with 9 bases that match TRBD2. Germline CDR1 is MNHEY and CDR2 is SVGAGI. There are 15 residues in the CDR3. Germline trimming cut 6 bases from V and 5 bases from J; bases unmatched to any gene: 7. The CDR3 protein is CASSPGLAGTGELFF. The CDR3 DNA reads as TGTGCCAGCAGCCCGGGTCTAGCGGGGACCGGGGAGCTGTTTTTT.

The chain has TRBV19 and TRBJ1-5, with D possibly matching TRBD1 (6 bases). Germline V gene lookup returns CDR1 LNHDA and CDR2 SQIVND (reference sequence). V was trimmed by 11 bases and J by 2 bases, leaving 22 bases between them. CDR3 length equals 16 residues. CDR3 sequence reads: CAPSRSGGSGNQPQHF. The CDR3 DNA is TGTGCCCCCAGTCGGTCGGGGGGCAGTGGCAATCAGCCCCAGCATTTT.

Only one count was recorded for this clone. The rearrangement joins TRBV6-1 to TRBJ2-7, with 9 nucleotides matching TRBD1. V lost 2 bases, J lost 3 bases, and 8 bases stayed unmatched. Germline V gene sequence: CDR1 MNHNS, CDR2 SASEGT. The CDR3 is made up of 16 amino acids. CDR3 DNA: TGTGCCAGCAGTGAATATGGTGGGACAGGGCGCTACGAGCAGTACTTC. Amino acid sequence: CASSEYGGTGRYEQYF.

The V gene is TRBV28, the J gene TRBJ1-4; the match to TRBD1 covers 8 bases. CDR1 is MDHEN, CDR2 SYDVKM, per germline. CDR3 length: 14 residues. The V segment lost 2 bases and the J segment 10 bases; nucleotides outside the gene matches: 6. As DNA, the CDR3 is TGTGCCAGCAGTTTAACAGGGGGAAGGCGAAAACTGTTTTTT. This gives the protein CASSLTGGRRKLFF. Looking up the rest from reference TRBV28 and TRBJ1-4 gives the full variable domain: DVKVTQSSRYLVKRTGEKVFLECVQDMDHENMFWYRQDPGLGLRLIYFSYDVKMKEKGDIPEGYSVSREKKERFSLILESASTNQTSMYLCASSLTGGRRKLFFGSGTQLSVL.

This clone has a handful of counts. The chain combines TRBV9 with TRBJ2-3; 7 bases map to TRBD1. The CDR3 length is 16 residues. Germline values: CDR1 SGDLS, CDR2 YYNGEE. V shed 3 bases and J 0 bases; nucleotides not matched to a gene: 7. The chain's CDR3 is CASSEWTGISTDTQYF. DNA of the CDR3: TGTGCCAGCAGCGAGTGGACAGGTATTAGCACAGATACGCAGTATTTT.

The J gene is TRBJ2-3, the V gene TRBV19; D may be TRBD1 (6 bases). The CDR3 contains 14 residues. The germline gives CDR1 LNHDA, CDR2 SQIVND (reference sequence). The ends were cut back, 5 bases at V and 3 bases at J, with 12 bases in the middle. CDR3 DNA sequence: TGTGCCAGTAGTGGGCAGGGGTTTACAGATACGCAGTATTTT. The encoded protein is CASSGQGFTDTQYF. Looking up the rest from reference TRBV19 and TRBJ2-3 gives the full variable domain: DGGITQSPKYLFRKEGQNVTLSCEQNLNHDAMYWYRQDPGQGLRLIYYSQIVNDFQKGDIAEGYSVSREKKESFPLTVTSAQKNPTAFYLCASSGQGFTDTQYFGPGTRLTVL.